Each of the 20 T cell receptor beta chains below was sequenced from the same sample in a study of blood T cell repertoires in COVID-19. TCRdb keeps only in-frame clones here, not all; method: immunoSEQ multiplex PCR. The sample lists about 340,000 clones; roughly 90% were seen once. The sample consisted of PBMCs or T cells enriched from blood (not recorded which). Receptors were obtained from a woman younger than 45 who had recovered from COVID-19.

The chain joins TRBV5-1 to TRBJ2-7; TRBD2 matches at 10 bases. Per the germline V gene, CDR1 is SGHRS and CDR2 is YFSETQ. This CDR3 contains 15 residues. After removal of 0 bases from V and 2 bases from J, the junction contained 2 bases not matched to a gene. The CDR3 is CASSLGLAGTYEQYF. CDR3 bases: TGCGCCAGCAGCTTGGGACTAGCGGGCACCTACGAGCAGTACTTC.

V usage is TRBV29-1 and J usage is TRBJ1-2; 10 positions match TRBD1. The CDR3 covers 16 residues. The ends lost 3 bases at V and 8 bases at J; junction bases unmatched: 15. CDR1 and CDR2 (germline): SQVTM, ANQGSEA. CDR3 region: CSVEGFSTGGARGYTF. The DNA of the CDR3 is TGCAGCGTTGAGGGGTTCTCGACAGGGGGCGCGAGGGGCTACACCTTC.

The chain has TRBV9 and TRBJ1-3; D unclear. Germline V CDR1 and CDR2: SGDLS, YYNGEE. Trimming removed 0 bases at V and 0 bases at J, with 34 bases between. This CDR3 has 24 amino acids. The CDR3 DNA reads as TGTGCCAGCAGCGTAGTTTGCTCCGGGAAGGAGGCTAGGGCCCTTATGAGCTCTGGAAACACCATATATTTT. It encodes CASSVVCSGKEARALMSSGNTIYF.

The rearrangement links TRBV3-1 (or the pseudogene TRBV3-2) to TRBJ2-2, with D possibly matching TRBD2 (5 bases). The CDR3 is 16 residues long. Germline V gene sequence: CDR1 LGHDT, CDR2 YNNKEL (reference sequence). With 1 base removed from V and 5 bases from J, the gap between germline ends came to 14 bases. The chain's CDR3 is CASSQGDFRETGELFF. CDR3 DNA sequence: TGTGCCAGCAGCCAAGGCGATTTTCGGGAAACCGGGGAGCTGTTTTTT.

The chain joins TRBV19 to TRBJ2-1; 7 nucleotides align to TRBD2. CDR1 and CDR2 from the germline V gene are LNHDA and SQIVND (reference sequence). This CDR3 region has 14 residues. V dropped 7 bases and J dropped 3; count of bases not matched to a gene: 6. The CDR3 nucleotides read TGTGCCAGTACTCCGGCTAGCGGCTACAATGAGCAGTTCTTC. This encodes CASTPASGYNEQFF.

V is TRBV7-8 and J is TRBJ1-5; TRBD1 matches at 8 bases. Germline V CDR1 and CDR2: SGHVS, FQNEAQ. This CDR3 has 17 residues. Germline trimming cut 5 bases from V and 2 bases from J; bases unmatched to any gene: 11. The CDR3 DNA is TGTGCCAGCAGCCTCCACCCCAGGGGGCGCCGCAATCAGCCCCAGCATTTT. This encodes CASSLHPRGRRNQPQHF.

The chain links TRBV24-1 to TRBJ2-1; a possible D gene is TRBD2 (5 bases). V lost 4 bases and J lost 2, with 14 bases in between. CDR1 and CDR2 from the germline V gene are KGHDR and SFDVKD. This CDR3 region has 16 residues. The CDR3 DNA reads TGTGCCACCAGTGACGAGGGTCTCCCTCCCTACAATGAGCAGTTCTTC. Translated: CATSDEGLPPYNEQFF.

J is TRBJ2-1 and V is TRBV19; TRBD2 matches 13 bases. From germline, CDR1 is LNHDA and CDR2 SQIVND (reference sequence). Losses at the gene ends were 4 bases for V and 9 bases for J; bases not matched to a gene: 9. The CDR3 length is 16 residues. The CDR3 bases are TGTGCCAGTAGTAAAGGGACTAGCGGGACTGATAGTGAGCAGTTCTTC. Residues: CASSKGTSGTDSEQFF.

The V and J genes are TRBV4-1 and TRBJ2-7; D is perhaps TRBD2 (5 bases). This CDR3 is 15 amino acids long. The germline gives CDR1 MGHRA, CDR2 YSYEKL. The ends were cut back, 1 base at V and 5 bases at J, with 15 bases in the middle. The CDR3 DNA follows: TGCGCCAGCAGCCAAGTTGGTAGGACTCGGCACGAGCAGTACTTC. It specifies CASSQVGRTRHEQYF.

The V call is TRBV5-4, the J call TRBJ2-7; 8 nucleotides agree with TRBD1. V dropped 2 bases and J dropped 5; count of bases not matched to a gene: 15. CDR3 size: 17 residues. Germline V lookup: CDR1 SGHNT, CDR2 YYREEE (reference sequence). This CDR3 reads CASSFGGQGAIFNEQYF. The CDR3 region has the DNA TGTGCCAGCAGCTTTGGTGGGCAGGGGGCTATCTTCAACGAGCAGTACTTC.

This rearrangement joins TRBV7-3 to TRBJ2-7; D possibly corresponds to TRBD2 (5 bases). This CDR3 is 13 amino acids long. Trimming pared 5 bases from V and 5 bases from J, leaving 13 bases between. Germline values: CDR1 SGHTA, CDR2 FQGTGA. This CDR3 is CASSPGGGHEQYF. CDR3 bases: TGTGCCAGCAGCCCCGGAGGCGGTCACGAGCAGTACTTC.

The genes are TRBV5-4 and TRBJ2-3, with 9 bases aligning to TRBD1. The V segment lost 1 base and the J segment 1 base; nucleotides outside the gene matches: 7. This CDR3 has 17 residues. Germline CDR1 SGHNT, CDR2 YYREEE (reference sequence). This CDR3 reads CASSLYRTGEGTDTQYF. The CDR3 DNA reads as TGTGCCAGCAGCTTGTACAGGACAGGGGAGGGCACAGATACGCAGTATTTT.

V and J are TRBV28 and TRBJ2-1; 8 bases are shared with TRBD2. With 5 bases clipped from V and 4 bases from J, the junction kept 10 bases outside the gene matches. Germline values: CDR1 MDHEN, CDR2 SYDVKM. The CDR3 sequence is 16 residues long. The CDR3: CASSPLAGRIYNEQFF. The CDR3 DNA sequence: TGTGCCAGCAGTCCATTAGCGGGACGTATATACAATGAGCAGTTCTTC.

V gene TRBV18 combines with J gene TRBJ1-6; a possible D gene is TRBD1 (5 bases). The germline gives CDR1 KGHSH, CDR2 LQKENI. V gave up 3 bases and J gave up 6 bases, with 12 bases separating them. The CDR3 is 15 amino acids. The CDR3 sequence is CASSPSGQPNSPLHF. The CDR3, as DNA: TGTGCCAGCTCACCCTCAGGGCAGCCTAATTCACCCCTCCACTTT.

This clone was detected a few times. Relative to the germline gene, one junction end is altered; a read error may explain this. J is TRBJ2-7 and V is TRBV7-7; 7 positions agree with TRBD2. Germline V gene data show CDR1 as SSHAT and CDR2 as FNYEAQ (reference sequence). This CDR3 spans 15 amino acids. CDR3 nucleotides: TGTGCTAGCAGCTTATCCAGCGGGACTTCCTACGAGCAGTACTTC. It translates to CASSLSSGTSYEQYF.

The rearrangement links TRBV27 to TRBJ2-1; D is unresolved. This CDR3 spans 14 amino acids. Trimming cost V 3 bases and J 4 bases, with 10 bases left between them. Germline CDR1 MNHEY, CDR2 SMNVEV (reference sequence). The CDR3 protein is CASSFSPGYNEQFF. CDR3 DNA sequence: TGTGCCAGCAGTTTCTCCCCCGGTTACAATGAGCAGTTCTTC.

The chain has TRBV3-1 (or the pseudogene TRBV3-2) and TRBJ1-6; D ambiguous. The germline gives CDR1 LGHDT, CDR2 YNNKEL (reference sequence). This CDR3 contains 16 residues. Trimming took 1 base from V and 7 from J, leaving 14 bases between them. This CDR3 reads CASSQAQAEGNSPLHF. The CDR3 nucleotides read TGTGCCAGCAGCCAAGCGCAGGCCGAAGGAAATTCACCCCTCCACTTT.

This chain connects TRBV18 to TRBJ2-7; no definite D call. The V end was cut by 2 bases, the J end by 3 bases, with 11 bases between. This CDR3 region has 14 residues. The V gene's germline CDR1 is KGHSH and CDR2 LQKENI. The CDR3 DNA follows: TGTGCCAGCTCACCAAGTCAAATGAGCTACGAGCAGTACTTC. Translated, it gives CASSPSQMSYEQYF.

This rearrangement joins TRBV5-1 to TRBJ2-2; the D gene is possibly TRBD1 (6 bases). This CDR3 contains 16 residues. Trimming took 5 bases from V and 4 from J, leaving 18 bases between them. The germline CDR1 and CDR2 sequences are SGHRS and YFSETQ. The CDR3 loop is CASRLGQSGVTGELFF. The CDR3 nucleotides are TGCGCCAGCAGACTCGGACAGTCTGGGGTCACCGGGGAGCTGTTTTTT.

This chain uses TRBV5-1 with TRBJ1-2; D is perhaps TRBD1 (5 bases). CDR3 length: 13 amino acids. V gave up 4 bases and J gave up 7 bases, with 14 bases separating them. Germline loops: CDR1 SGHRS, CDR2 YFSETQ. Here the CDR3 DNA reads TGCGCCAGCAGCCCACAGGATTTGGGTGGCTACACCTTC. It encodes CASSPQDLGGYTF.